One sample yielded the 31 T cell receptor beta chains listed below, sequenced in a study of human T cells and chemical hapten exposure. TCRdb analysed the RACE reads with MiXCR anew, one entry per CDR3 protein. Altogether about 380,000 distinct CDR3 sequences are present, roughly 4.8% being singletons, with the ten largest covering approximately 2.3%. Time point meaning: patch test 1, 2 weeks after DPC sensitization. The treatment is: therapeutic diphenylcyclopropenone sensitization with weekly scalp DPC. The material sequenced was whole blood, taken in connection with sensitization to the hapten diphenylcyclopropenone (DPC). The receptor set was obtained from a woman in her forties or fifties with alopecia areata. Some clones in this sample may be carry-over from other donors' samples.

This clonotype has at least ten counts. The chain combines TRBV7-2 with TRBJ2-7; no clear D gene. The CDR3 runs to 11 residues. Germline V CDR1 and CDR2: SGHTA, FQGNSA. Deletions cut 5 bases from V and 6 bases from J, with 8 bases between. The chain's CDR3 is CASSLLREQYF. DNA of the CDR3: TGTGCCAGCAGCCTGTTGCGCGAGCAGTACTTC.

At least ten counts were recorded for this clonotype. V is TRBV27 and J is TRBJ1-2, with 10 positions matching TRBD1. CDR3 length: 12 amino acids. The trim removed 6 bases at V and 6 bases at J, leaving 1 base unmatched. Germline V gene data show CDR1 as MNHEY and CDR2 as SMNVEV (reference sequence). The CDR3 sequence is CASRDRGDGYTF. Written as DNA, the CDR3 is TGTGCCAGCAGGGACAGGGGGGATGGCTACACCTTC.

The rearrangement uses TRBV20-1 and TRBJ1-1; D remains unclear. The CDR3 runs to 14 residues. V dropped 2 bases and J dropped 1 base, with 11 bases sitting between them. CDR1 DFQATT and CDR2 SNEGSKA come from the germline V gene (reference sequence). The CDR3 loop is CSARKDGWNTEAFF. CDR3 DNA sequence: TGCAGTGCTAGAAAGGACGGATGGAACACTGAAGCTTTCTTT.

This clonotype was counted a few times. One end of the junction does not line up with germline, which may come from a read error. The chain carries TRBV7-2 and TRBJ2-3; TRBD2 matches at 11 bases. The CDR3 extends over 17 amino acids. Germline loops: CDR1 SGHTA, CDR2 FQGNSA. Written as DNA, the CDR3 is TGTGCCAGCAGTTTAGCGGGGGGGGACCCTAGCACAGATACGCAGTATTTT. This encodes CASSLAGGDPSTDTQYF.

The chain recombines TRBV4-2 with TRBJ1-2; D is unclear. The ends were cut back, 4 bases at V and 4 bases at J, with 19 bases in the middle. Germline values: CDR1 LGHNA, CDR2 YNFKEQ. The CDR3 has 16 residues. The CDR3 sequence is CASSRDRISGVYGYTF. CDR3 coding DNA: TGTGCCAGCAGCCGAGATAGGATAAGCGGTGTCTATGGCTACACCTTC.

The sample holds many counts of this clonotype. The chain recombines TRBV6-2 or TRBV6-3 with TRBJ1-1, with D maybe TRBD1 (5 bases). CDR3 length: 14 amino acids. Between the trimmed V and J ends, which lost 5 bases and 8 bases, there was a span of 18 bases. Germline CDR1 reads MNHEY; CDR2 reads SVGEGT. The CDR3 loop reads CASSPDGREGEAFF. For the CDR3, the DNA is TGTGCCAGCAGTCCGGACGGAAGAGAGGGGGAAGCTTTCTTT.

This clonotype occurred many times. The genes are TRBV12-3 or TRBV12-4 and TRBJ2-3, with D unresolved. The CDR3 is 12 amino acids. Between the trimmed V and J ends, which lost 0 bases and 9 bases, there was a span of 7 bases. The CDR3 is CASSLARRTQYF. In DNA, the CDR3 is TGTGCCAGCAGTTTAGCGCGTCGAACGCAGTATTTT.

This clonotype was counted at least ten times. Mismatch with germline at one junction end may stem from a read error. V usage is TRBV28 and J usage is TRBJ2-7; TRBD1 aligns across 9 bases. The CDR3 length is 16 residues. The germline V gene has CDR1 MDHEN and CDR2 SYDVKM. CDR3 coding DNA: TGTGCCAGCAGTCCACCGGCCGGGACAGGGCCCGAAAAATCCCAATTC. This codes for CASSPPAGTGPEKSQF.

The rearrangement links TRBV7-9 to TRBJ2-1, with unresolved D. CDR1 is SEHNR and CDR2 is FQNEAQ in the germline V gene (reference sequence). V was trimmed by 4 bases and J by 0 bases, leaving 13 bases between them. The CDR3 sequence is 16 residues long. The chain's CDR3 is CASSSMTESSYNEQFF. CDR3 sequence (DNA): TGTGCCAGCAGCTCCATGACGGAAAGCTCCTACAATGAGCAGTTCTTC.

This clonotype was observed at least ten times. CDR3 DNA sequence: TGCGCCAGCAGCCAAGTAGCGGGAGGGCCAGATACGCAGTATTTT. Its translation: CASSQVAGGPDTQYF. This chain uses TRBV4-3 with TRBJ2-3; TRBD2 aligns across 11 bases. V shed 1 base, J shed 4 bases, and the junction held 1 base outside the gene matches. The germline V gene has CDR1 LGHNA and CDR2 YSLEER. The CDR3 sequence is 15 residues long.

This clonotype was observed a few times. In DNA form, the CDR3 reads TGTGCCAGCAGCTCCGACGAAGGTTGGGGGGAGACCCAGTACTTC. This sequence encodes CASSSDEGWGETQYF. J is TRBJ2-5 and V is TRBV5-5, with D perhaps being TRBD1 or TRBD2 (5 bases each). V was shortened by 3 bases and J by 5 bases, with 17 bases between the two germline ends. The CDR3 length is 15 residues. Germline assignment: CDR1 SGHKS and CDR2 YYEKEE (reference sequence).

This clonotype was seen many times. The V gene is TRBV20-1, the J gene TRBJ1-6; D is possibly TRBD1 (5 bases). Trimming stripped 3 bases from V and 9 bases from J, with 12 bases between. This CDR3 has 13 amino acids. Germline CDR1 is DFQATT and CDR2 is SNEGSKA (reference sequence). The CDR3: CSASQRGGSPLHF. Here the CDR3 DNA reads TGCAGTGCTAGTCAAAGGGGAGGTTCACCCCTCCACTTT.

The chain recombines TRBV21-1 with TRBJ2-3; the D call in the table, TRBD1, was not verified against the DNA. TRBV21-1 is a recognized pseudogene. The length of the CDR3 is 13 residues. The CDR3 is CASDRPSTDTQYF. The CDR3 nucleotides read TGTGCCAGCGACAGGCCTAGCACAGATACGCAGTATTTT.

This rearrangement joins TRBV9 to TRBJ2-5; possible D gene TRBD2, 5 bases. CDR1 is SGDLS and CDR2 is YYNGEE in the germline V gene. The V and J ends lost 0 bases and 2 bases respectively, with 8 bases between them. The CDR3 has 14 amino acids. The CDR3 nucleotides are TGTGCCAGCAGCGTAGGGCTAGCTCAAGAGACCCAGTACTTC. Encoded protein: CASSVGLAQETQYF.

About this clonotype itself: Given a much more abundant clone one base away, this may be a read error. The CDR3: CASSGNAGESTDTQYF. The CDR3 DNA reads TGTGCCAGCAGCGGGAATGCGGGAGAGTCCACAGATACGCAGTATTTT. V is TRBV3-1 and J is TRBJ2-3; 7 nucleotides align to TRBD2. The V segment lost 5 bases and the J segment 2 bases; nucleotides outside the gene matches: 10. This CDR3 is built from 16 residues. Germline CDR1 LGHDT, CDR2 YNNKEL (reference sequence).

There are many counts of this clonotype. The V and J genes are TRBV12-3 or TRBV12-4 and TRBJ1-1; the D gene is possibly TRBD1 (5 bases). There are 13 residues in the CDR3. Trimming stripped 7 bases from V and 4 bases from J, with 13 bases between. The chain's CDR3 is CASKKPGPTEAFF. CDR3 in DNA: TGTGCCAGCAAAAAACCGGGGCCCACTGAAGCTTTCTTT.

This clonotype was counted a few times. This chain's CDR3 is CASSLAGDGGSEAFF. The DNA for the CDR3 is TGTGCCAGCAGCTTGGCCGGTGACGGGGGTTCTGAAGCTTTCTTT. The chain joins TRBV5-6 to TRBJ1-1, with D possibly being TRBD1 (5 bases). The CDR3 sequence is 15 residues long. Trimming pared 0 bases from V and 6 bases from J, leaving 15 bases between. Germline V gives CDR1 SGHDT, CDR2 YYEEEE.

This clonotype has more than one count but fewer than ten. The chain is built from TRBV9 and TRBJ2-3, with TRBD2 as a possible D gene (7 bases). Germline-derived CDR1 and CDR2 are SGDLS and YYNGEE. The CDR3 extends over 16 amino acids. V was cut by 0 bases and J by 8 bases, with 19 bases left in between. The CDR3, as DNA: TGTGCCAGCAGCGTAGGATTGGAACGGGGGGCTGGTACGCAGTATTTT. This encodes CASSVGLERGAGTQYF.

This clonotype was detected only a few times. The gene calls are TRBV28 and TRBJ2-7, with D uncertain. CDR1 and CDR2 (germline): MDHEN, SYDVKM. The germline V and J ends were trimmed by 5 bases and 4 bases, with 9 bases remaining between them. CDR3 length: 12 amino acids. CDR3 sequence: CASSRSEYEQYF. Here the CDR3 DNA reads TGTGCCAGCAGTAGATCAGAGTACGAGCAGTACTTC. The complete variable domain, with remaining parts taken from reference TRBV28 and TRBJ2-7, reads DVKVTQSSRYLVKRTGEKVFLECVQDMDHENMFWYRQDPGLGLRLIYFSYDVKMKEKGDIPEGYSVSREKKERFSLILESASTNQTSMYLCASSRSEYEQYFGPGTRLTVT.

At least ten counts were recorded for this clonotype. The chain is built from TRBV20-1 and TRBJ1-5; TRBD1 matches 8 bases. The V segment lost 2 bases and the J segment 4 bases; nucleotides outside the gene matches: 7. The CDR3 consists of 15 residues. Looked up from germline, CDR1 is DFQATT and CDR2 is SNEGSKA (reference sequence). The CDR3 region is CSARPAGQENQPQHF. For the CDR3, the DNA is TGCAGTGCTAGACCTGCGGGACAGGAAAATCAGCCCCAGCATTTT.

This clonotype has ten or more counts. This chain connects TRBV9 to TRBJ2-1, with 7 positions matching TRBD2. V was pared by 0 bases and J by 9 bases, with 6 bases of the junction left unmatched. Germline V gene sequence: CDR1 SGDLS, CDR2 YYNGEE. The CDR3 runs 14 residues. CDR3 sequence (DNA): TGTGCCAGCAGCGTAGATTCTAGCGGAGTTGAGCAGTTCTTC. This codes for CASSVDSSGVEQFF.

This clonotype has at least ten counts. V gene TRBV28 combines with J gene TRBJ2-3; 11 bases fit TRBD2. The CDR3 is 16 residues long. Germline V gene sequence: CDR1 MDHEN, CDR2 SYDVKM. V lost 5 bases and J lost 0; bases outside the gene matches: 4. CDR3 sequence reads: CASSQIAGGSTDTQYF. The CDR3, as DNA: TGTGCCAGCAGTCAAATAGCGGGGGGGAGCACAGATACGCAGTATTTT. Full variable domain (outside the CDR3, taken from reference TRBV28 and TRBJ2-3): DVKVTQSSRYLVKRTGEKVFLECVQDMDHENMFWYRQDPGLGLRLIYFSYDVKMKEKGDIPEGYSVSREKKERFSLILESASTNQTSMYLCASSQIAGGSTDTQYFGPGTRLTVL.

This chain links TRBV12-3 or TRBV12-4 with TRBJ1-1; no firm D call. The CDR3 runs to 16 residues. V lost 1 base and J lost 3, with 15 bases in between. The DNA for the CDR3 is TGTGCCAGCAGTTTAGTGGTGGATGGGTCGGACACTGAAGCTTTCTTT. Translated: CASSLVVDGSDTEAFF.

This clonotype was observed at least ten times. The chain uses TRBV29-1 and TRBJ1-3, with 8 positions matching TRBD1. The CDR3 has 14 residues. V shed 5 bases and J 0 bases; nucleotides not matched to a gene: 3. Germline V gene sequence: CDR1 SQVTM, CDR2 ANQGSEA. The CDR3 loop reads CSVTTGGSGNTIYF. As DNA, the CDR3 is TGCAGCGTTACAACAGGGGGCTCTGGAAACACCATATATTTT.

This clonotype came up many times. DNA of the CDR3: TGTGCCAGCAGCGGACACAGGGGCGAAGCCCTGAACACTGAAGCTTTCTTT. Amino acids: CASSGHRGEALNTEAFF. V gene TRBV7-9 combines with J gene TRBJ1-1; 7 nucleotides match TRBD1. CDR1 SEHNR and CDR2 FQNEAQ come from the germline V gene (reference sequence). V shed 5 bases and J 0 bases; nucleotides not matched to a gene: 12. The CDR3 spans 17 residues.

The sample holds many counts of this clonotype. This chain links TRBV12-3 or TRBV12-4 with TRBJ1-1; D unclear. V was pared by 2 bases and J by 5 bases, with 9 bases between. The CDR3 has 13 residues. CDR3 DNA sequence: TGTGCCAGCAGTTTAAGCTGGGGAACTGAAGCTTTCTTT. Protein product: CASSLSWGTEAFF.

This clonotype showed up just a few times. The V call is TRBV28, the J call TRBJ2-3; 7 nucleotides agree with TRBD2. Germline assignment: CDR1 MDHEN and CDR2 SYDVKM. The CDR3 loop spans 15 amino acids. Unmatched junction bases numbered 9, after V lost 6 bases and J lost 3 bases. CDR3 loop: CASSRGTTLTDTQYF. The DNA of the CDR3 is TGTGCCAGCAGCCGCGGGACTACCCTGACAGATACGCAGTATTTT.

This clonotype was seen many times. The CDR3 DNA is TGCGCCAGCAGCCAAGCGTTGGGGTTTTACGAGCAGTACTTC. Its translation: CASSQALGFYEQYF. The chain couples TRBV4-3 to TRBJ2-7; D not resolved. The germline V gene encodes CDR1 LGHNA and CDR2 YSLEER. The V gene lost 1 base and the J gene lost 4 bases, with 11 bases spanning the gap. There are 14 residues in the CDR3.

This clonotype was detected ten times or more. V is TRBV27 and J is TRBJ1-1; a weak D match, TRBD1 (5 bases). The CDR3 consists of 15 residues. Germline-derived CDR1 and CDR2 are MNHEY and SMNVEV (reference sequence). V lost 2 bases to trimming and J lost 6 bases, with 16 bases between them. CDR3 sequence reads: CASSLGSQGNPEAFF. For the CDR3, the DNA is TGTGCCAGCAGTTTAGGCTCGCAGGGAAACCCTGAAGCTTTCTTT.

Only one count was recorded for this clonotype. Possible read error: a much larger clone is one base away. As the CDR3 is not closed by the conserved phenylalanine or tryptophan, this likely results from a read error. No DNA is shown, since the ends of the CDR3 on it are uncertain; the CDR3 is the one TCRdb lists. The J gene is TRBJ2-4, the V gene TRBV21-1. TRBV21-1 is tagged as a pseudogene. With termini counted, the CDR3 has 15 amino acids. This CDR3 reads CASSKTDGGKNIQYL.

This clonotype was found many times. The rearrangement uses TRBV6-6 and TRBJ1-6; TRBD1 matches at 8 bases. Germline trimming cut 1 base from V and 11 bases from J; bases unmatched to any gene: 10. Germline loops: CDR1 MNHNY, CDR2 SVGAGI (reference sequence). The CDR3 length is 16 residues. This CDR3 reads CASSYLDRAASPPLHF. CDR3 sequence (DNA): TGTGCCAGCAGTTACTTGGACAGGGCAGCCAGTCCACCCCTCCACTTT.